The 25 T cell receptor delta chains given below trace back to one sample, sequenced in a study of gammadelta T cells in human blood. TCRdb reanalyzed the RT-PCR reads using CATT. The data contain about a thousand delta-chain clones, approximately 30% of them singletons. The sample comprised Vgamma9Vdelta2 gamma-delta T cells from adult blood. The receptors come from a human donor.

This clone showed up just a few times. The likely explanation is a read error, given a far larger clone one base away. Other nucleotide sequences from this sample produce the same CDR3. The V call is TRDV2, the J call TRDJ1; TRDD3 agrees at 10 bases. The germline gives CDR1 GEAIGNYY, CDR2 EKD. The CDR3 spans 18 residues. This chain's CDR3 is CACDTVLGDMGYTDKLIF. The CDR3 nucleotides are TGTGCCTGTGACACCGTCCTGGGGGATATGGGATACACAGATAAACTCATCTTT.

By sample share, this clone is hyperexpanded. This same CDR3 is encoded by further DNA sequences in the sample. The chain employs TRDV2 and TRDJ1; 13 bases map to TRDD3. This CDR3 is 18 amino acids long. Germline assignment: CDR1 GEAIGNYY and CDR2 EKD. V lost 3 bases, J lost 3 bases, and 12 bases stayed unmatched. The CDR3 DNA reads TGTGCCTGTGACTCCATTCGACTGGGGGATACGACCCCCGATAAACTCATCTTT. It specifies CACDSIRLGDTTPDKLIF.

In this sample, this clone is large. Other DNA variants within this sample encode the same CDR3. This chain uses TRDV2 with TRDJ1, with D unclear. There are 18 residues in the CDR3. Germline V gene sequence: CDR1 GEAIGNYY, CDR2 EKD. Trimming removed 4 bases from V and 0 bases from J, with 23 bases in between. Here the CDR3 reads CACDILRTPKGNTDKLIF. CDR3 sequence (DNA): TGTGCCTGTGATATCCTCCGAACCCCGAAAGGTAACACCGATAAACTCATCTTT.

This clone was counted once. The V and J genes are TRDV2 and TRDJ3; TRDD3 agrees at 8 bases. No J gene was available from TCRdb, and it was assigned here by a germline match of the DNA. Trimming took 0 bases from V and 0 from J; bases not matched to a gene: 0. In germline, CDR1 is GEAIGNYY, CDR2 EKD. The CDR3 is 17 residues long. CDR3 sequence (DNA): TGTGCCTGTGACACCCTGGGGGACTCCTGGGACACCCGACAGATGTTTTTC. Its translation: CACDTLGDSWDTRQMFF.

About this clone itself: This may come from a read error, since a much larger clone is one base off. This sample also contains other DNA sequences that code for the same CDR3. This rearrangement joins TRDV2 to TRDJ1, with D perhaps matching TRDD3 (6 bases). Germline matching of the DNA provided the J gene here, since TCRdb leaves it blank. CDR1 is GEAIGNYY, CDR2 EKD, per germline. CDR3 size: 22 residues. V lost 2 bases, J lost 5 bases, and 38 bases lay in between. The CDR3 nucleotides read TGTGCCTGTGACAACCATTTCGTAACTCCTTCGGGGGCCGGGGGAGGCACTGATAAACTCATCTTT. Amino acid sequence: CACDNHFVTPSGAGGGTDKLIF.

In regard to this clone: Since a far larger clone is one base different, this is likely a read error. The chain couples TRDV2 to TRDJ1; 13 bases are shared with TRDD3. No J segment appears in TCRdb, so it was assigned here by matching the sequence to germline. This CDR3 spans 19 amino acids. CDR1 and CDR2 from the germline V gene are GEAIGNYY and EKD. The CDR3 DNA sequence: TGTGCATGTGACACCGTGGTCCAAACTGGGGGATACGCCTCCGATAAACTCATCTTT. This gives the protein CACDTVVQTGGYASDKLIF.

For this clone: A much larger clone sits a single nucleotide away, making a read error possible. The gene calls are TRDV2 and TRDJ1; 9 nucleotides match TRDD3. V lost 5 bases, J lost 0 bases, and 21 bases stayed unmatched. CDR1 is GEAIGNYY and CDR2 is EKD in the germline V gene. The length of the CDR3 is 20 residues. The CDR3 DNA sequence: TGTGCCTGTGGCACACCTTTAGGACTGGGGGAGACGAAAGACACCGATAAACTCATCTTT. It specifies CACGTPLGLGETKDTDKLIF.

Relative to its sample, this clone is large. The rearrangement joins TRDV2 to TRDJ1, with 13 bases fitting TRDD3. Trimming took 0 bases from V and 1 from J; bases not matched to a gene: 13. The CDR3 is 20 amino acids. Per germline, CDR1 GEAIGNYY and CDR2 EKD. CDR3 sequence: CACDTVSPTGGYEGTDKLIF. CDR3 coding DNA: TGTGCCTGTGACACCGTTTCCCCGACTGGGGGATACGAGGGCACCGATAAACTCATCTTT.

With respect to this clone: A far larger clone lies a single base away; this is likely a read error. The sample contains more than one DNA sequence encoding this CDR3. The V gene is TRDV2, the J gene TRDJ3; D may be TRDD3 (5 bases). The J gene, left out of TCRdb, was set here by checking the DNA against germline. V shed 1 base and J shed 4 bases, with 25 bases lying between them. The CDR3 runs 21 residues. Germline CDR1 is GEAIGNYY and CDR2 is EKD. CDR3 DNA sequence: TGTGCCTGTGACACGGCCGGACAGGGGACCCGACACTCTTGGGACACCCGACAGATGTTTTTC. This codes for CACDTAGQGTRHSWDTRQMFF.

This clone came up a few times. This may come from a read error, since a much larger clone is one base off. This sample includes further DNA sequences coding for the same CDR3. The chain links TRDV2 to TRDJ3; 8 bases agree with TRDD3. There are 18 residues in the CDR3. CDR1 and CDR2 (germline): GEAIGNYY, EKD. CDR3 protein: CACDKLGGSSWDTRQMFF. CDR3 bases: TGTGCCTGTGACAAACTGGGGGGCAGCTCCTGGGACACTCGACAGATGTTTTTC.

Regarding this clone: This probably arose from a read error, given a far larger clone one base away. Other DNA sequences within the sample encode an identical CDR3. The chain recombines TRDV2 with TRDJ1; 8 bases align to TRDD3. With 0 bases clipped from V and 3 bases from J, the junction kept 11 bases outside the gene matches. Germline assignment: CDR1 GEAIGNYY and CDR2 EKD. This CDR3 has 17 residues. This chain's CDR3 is CACDTVGGGYGPDKLIF. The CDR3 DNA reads TGTGCCTGTGACACCGTCGGGGGGGGATATGGCCCCGATAAACTCATCTTT.

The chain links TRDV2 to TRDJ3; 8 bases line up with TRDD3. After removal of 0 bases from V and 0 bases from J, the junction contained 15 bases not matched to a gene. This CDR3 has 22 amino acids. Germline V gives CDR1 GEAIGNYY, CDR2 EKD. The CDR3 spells CACDTVSGGGDKTSWDTRQMFF. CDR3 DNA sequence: TGTGCCTGTGACACCGTATCTGGGGGGGGGGATAAAACCTCCTGGGACACCCGACAGATGTTTTTC.

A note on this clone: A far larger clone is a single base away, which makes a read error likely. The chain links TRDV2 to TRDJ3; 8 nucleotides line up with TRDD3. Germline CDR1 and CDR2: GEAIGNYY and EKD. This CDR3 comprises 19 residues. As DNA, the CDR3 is TGTGCCTGTGACACCGCCAGCCTGGGGGACTCCTGGGACGCCCGACAGATGTTTTTC. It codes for CACDTASLGDSWDARQMFF.

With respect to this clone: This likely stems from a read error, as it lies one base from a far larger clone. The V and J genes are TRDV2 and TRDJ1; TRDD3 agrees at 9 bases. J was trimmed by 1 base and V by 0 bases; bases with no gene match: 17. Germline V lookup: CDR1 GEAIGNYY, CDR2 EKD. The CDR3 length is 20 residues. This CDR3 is CACDTVSPTGGNEGTDKLIF. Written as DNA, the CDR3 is TGTGCCTGTGACACCGTTTCCCCGACTGGGGGAAACGAGGGCACCGATAAACTCATCTTT.

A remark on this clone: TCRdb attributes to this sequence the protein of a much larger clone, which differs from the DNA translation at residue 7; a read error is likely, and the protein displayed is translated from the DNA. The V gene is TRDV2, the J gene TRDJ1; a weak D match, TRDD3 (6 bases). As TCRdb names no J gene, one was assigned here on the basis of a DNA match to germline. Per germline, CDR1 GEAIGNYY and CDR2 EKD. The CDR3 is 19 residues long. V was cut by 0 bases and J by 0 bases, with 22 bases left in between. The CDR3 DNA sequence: TGTGCCTGTGACACCGTCGTGTCAGCTGGGGCAACGAACACCGATAAACTCATCTTT. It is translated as CACDTVVSAGATNTDKLIF.

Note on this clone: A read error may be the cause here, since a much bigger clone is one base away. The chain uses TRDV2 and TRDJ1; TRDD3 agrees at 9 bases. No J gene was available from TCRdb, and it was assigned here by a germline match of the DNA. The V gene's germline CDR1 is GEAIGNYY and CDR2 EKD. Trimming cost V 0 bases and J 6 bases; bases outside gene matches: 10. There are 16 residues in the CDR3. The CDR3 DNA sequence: TGTGCCTGTGACACCGTACTGGGGGACATACCTAATAAACTCATCTTT. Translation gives CACDTVLGDIPNKLIF.

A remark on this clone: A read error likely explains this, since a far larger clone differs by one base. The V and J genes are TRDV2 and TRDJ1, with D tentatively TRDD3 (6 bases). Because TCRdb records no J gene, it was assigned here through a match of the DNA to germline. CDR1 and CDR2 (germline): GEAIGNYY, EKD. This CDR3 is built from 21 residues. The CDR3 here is CACDSMSGASTSLTNTDKLIF. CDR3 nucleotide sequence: TGTGCCTGTGACTCCATGTCTGGGGCCTCCACTAGTCTTACGAACACTGATAAACTCATCTTT.

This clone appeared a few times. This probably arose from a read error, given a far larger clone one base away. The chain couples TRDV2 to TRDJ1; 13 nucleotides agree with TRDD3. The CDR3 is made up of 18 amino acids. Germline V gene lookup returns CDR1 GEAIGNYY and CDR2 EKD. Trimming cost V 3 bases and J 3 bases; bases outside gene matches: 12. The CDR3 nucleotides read TGTGCCTGTGACTTCATTCGACTGGGGGATACGACCCCCGATAAACTCATCTTT. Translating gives CACDFIRLGDTTPDKLIF.

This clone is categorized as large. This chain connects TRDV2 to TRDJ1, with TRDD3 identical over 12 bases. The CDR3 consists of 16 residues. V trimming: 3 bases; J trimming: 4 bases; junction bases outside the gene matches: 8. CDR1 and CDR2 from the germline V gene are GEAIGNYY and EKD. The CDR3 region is CACDALLGDTGDKLIF. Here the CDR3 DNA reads TGTGCCTGTGACGCCCTACTGGGGGATACAGGCGATAAACTCATCTTT.

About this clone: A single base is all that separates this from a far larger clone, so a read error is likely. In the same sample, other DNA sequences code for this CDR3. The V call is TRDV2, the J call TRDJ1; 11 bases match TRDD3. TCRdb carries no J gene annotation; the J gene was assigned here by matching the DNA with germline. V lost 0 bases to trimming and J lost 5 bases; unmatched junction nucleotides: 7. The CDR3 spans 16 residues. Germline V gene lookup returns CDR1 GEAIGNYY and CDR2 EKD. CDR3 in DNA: TGTGCCTGTGACACCCTGGGGGATACTGGCACAGATAAACTCATCTTT. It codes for CACDTLGDTGTDKLIF.

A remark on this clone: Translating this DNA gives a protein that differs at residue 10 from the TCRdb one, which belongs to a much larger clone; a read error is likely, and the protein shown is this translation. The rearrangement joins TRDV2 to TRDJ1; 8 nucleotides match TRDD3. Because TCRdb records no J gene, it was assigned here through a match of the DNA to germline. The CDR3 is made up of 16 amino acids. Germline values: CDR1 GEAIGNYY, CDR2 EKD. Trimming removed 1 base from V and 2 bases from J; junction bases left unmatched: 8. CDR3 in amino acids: CACDTLGESTTDKLIF. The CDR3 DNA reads TGTGCCTGTGACACTCTGGGGGAGAGTACTACCGATAAACTCATCTTT.

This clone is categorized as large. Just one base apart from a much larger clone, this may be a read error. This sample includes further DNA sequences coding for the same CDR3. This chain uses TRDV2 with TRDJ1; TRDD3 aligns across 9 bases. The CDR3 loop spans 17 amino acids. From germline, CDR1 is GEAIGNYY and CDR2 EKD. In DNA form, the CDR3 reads TGTGCCTGTAAGAAACTGGGGGACGGGGAGTACACTGATAAACTCATCTTT. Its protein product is CACKKLGDGEYTDKLIF.

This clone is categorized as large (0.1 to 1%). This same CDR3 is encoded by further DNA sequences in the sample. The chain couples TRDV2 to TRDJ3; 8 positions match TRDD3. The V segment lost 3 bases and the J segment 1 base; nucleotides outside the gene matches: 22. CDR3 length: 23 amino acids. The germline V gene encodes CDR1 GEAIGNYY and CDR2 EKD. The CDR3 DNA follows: TGTGCCTGTGACCCCCCTGGGGGGATAAAGTCCCGGAGACCATCCTGGGACACCCGACAGATGTTTTTC. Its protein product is CACDPPGGIKSRRPSWDTRQMFF.

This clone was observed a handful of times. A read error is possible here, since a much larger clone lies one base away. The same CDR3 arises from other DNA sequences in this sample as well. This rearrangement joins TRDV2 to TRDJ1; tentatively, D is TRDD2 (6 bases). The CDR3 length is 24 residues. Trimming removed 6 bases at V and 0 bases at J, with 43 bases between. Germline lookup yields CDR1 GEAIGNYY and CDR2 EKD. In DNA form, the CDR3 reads TGTGCCTGTCGACCCCTTCCGGTTTCTCAATCAACCCCGGGGAAAAAGCCATACACCGATAAACTCATCTTT. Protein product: CACRPLPVSQSTPGKKPYTDKLIF.

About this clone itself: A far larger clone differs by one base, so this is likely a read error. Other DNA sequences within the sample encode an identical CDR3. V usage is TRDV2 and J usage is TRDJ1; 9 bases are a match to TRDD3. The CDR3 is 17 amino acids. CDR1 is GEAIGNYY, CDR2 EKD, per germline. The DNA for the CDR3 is TGTGCCTGTGACGCCCTACTGGGGGAACCCGTCACCGATAAGCTCATCTTT. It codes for CACDALLGEPVTDKLIF.